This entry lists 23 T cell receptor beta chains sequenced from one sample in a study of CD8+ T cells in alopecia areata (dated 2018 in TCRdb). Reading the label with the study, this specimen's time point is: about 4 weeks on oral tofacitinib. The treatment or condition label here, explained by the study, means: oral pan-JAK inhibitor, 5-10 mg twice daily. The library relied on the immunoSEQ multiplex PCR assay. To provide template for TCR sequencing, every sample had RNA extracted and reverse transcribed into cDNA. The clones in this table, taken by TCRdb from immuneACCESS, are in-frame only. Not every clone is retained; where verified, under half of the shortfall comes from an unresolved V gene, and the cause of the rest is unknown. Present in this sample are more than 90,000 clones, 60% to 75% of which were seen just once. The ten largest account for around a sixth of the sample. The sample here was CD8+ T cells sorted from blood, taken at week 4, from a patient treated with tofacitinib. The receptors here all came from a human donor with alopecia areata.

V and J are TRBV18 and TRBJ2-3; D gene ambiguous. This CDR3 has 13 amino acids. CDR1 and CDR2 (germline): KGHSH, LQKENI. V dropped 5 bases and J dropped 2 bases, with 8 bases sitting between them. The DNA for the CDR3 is TGTGCCAGCTCATTTCCGATCACAGATACGCAGTATTTT. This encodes CASSFPITDTQYF.

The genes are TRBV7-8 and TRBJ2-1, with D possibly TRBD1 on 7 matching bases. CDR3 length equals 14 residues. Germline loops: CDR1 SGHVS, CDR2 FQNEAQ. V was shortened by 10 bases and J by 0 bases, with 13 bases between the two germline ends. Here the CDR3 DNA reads TGTGCCACCCAGGGGGGCATCTCCTACAATGAGCAGTTCTTC. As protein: CATQGGISYNEQFF.

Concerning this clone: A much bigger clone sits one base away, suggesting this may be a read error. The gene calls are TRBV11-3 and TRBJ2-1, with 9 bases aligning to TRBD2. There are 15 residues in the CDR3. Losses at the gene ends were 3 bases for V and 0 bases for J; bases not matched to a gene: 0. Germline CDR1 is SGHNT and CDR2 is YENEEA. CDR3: CASSFSGSSYNEQFF. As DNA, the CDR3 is TGTGCCAGCAGCTTTAGCGGGAGCTCCTACAATGAGCAGTTCTTC.

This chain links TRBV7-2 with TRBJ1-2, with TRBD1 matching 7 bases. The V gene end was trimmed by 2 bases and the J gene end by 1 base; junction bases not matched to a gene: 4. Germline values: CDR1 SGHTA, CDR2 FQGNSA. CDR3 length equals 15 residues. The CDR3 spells CASSLRDSVNYGYTF. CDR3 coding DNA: TGTGCCAGCAGCTTAAGGGACAGCGTTAACTATGGCTACACCTTC.

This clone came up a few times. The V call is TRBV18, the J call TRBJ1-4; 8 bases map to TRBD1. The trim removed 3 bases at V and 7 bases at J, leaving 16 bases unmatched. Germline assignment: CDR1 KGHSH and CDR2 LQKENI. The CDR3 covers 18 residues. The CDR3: CASSPAPGGRGLVEKLFF. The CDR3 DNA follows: TGTGCCAGCTCACCCGCCCCGGGGGGCAGGGGGCTGGTTGAAAAACTGTTTTTT.

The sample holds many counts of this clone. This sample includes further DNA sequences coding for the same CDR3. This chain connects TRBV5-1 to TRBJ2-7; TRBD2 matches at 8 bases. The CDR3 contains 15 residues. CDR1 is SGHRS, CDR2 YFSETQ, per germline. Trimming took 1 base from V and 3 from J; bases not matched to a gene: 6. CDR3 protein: CASSLTAGGGYEQYF. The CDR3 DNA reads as TGCGCCAGCAGCTTGACCGCGGGGGGCGGCTACGAGCAGTACTTC.

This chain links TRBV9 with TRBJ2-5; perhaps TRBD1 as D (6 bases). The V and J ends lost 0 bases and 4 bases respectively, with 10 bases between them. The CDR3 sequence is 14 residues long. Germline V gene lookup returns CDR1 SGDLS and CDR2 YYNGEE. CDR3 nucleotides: TGTGCCAGCAGCGTAGCCAGGGGCTCAGAGACCCAGTACTTC. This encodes CASSVARGSETQYF.

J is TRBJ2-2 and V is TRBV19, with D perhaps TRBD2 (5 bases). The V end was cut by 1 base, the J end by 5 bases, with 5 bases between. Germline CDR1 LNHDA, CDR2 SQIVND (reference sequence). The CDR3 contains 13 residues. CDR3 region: CASSIGGTGELFF. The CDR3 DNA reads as TGTGCCAGTAGTATAGGCGGGACCGGGGAGCTGTTTTTT.

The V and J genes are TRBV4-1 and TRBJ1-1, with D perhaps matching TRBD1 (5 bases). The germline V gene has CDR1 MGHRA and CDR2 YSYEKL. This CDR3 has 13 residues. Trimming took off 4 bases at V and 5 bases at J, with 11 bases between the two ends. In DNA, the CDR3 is TGCGCCAGCAGCCCTGATAGGGGTACTGAAGCTTTCTTT. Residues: CASSPDRGTEAFF.

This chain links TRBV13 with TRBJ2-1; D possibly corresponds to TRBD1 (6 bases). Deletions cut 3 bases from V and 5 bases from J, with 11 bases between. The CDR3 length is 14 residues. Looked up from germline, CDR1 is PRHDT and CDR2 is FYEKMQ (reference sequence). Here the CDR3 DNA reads TGTGCCAGCAGCTTCCCGGACAGAAACAATGAGCAGTTCTTC. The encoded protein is CASSFPDRNNEQFF.

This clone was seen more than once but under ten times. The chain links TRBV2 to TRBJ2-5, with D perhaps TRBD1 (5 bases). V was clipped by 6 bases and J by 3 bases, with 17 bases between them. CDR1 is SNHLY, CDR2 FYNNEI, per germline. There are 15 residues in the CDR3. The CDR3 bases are TGTGCCAGCAGAAATTTTGGGGCCGTAGAAGAGACCCAGTACTTC. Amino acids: CASRNFGAVEETQYF.

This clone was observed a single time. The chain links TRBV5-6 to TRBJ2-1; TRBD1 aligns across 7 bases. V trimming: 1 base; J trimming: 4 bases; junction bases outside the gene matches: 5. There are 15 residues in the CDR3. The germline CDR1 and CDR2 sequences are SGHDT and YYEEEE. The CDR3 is CASSLLGGAYNEQFF. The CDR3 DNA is TGTGCCAGCAGCTTGTTAGGGGGCGCTTACAATGAGCAGTTCTTC.

In nucleotides, the CDR3 is TGTGCCAGCAGCTTAGGAGCGGGGGACCTCCAAGAGACCCAGTACTTC. Protein product: CASSLGAGDLQETQYF. The chain combines TRBV13 with TRBJ2-5, with TRBD2 matching 8 bases. With 0 bases clipped from V and 1 base from J, the junction kept 4 bases outside the gene matches. Germline V lookup: CDR1 PRHDT, CDR2 FYEKMQ (reference sequence). CDR3 length: 16 amino acids. The full variable domain, with the rest looked up from reference TRBV13 and TRBJ2-5, is AAGVIQSPRHLIKEKRETATLKCYPIPRHDTVYWYQQGPGQDPQFLISFYEKMQSDKGSIPDRFSAQQFSDYHSELNMSSLELGDSALYFCASSLGAGDLQETQYFGPGTRLLVL.

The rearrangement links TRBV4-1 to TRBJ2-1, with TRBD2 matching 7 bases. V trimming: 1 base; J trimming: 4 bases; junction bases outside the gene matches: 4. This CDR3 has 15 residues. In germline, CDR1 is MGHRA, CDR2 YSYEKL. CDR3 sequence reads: CASSQVAGDYNEQFF. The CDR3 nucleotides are TGCGCCAGCAGCCAAGTTGCGGGGGATTACAATGAGCAGTTCTTC.

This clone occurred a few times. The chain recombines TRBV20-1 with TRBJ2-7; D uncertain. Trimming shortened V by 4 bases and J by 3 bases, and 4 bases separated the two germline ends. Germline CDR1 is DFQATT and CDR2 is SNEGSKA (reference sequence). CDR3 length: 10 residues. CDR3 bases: TGCAGTGCTAAAAACTACGAGCAGTACTTC. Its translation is CSAKNYEQYF.

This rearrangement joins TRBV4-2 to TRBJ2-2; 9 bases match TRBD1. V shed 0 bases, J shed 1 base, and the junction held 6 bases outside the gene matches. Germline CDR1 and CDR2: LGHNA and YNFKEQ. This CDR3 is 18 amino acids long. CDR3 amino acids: CASSQESGQGLNTGELFF. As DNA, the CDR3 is TGTGCCAGCAGCCAAGAATCAGGACAGGGGCTGAACACCGGGGAGCTGTTTTTT.

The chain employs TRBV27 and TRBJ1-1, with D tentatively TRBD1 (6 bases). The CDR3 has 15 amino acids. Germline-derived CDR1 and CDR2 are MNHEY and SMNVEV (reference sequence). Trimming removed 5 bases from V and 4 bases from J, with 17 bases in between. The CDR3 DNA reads TGTGCCAGCAGTCCATCGACAGGCCTTTCCACTGAAGCTTTCTTT. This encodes CASSPSTGLSTEAFF.

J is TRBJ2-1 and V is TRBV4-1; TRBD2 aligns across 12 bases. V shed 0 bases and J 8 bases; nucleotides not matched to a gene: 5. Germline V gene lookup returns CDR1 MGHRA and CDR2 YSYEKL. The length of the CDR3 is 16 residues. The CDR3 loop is CASSQDRLAGVYEQFF. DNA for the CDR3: TGCGCCAGCAGCCAAGATCGACTAGCGGGAGTCTATGAGCAGTTCTTC.

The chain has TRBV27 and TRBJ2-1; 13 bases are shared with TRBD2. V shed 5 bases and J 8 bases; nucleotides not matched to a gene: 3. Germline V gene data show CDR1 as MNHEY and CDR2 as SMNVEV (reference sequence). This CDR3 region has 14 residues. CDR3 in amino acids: CASSPGLAGDEQFF. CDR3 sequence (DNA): TGTGCCAGCAGTCCCGGACTAGCGGGAGATGAGCAGTTCTTC.

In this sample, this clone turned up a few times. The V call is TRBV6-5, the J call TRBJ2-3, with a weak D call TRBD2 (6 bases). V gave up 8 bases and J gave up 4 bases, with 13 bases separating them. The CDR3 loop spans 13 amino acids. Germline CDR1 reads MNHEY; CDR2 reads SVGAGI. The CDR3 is CASGSGPSDTQYF. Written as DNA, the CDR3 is TGTGCCAGCGGGAGCGGGCCTTCAGATACGCAGTATTTT.

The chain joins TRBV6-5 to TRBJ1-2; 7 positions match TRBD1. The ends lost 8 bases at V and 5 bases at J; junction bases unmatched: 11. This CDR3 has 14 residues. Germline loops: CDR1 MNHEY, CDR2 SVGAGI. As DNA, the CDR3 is TGTGCCAGCTCCGGATTAGGGGGCGGTTATGGCTACACCTTC. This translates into CASSGLGGGYGYTF.

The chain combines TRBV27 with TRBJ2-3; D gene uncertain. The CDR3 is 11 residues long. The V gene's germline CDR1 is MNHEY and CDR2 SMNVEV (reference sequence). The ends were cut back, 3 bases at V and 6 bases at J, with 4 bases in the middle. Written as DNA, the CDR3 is TGTGCCAGCAGTTTCGCCGATACGCAGTATTTT. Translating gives CASSFADTQYF.

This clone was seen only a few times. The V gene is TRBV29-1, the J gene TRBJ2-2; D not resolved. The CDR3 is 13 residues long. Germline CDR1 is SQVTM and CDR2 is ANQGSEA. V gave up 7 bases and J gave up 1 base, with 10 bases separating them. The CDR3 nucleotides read TGCAGCGGATCTTGGATGAACACCGGGGAGCTGTTTTTT. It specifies CSGSWMNTGELFF.